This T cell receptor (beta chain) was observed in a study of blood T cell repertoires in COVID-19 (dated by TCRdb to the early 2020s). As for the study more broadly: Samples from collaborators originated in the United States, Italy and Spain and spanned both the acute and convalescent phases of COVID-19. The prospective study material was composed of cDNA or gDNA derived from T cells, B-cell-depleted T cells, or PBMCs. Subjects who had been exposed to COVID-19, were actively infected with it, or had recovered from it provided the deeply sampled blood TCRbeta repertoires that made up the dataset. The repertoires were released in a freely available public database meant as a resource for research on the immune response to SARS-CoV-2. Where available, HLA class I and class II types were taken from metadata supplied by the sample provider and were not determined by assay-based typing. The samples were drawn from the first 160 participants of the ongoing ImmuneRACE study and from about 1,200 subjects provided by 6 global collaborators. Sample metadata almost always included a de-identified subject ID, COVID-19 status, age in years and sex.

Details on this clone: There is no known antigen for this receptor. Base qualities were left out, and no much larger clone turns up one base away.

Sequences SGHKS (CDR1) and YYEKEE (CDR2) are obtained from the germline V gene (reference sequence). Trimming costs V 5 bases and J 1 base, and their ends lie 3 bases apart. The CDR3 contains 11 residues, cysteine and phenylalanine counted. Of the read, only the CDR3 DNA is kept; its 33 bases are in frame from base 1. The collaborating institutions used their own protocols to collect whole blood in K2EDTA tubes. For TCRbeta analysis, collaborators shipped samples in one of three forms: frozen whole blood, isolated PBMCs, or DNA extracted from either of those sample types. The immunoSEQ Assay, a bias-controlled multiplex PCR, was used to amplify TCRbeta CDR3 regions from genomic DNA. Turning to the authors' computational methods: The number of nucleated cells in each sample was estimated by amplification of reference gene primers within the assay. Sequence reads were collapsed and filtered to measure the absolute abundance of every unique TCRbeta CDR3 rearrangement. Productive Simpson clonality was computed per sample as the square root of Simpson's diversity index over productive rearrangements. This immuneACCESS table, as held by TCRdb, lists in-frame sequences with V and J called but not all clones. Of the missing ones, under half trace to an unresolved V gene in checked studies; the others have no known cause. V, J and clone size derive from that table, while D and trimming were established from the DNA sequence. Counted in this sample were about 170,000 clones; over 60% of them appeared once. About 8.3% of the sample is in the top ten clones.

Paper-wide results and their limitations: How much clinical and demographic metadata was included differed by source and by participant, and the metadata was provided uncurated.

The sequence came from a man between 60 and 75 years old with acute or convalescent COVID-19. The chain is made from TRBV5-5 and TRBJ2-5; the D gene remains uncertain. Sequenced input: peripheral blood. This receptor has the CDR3 CASSLQETQYF. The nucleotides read TGTGCCAGCAGTCTCCAAGAGACCCAGTACTTC. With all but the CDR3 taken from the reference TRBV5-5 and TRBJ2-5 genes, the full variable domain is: DAGVTQSPTHLIKTRGQQVTLRCSPISGHKSVSWYQQVLGQGPQFIFQYYEKEERGRGNFPDRFSARQFPNYSSELNVNALLLGDSALYLCASSLQETQYFGPGTRLLVL.